Listed below are T cell receptor beta chains from one sample, sequenced in a study of shared clonotypes between healthy human individuals. Profiling relied on immunoSEQ multiplex PCR, and the TCRdb table lists in-frame clones only, not all of them. The sample includes over a million clones, less than 99% of them seen just once. The sequenced sample consisted of naive CD4+ T cells sorted from blood. These receptor sequences come from a man aged 25-40 years in good health. CDR3s include the opening cysteine and the closing phenylalanine or tryptophan.

j_call,v_call,cdr3_aa
TRBJ2-7,TRBV27,CASSRDRAGGHYEQYF
TRBJ2-1,TRBV7-8,CASRPSPGRAYLEQFF
TRBJ2-3,TRBV11-2,CASSLYGQSDTDTQYF
TRBJ2-5,TRBV5-1,CASSLEGPETQYF
TRBJ2-1,TRBV15,CATSRDPLRGRPTEQFF
TRBJ2-1,TRBV5-1,CASSQRQVYNEQFF
TRBJ2-2,TRBV5-1,CASRRGSGSPGELFF
TRBJ2-2,TRBV11-2,CASSLALLGGELFF
TRBJ2-2,TRBV9,CASSVTSENTGELFF
TRBJ2-2,TRBV5-1,CASSSTGTGDVVGELFF